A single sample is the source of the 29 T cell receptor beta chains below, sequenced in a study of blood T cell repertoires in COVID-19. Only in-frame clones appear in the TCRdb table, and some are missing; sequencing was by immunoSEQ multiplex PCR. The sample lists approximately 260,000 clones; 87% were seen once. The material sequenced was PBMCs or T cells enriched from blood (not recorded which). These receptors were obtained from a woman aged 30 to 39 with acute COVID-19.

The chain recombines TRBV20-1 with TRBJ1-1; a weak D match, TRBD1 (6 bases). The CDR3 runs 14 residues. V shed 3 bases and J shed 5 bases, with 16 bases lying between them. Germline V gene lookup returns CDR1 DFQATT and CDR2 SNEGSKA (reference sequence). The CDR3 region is CSASPLTGRTEAFF. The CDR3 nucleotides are TGCAGTGCTAGTCCCTTGACAGGTAGGACTGAAGCTTTCTTT.

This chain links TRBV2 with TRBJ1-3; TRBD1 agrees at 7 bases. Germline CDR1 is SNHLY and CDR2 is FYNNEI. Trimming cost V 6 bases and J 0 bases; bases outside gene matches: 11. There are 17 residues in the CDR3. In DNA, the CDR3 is TGTGCCAGCAGCGATGCCCTGGGACAGACCTCTGGAAACACCATATATTTT. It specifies CASSDALGQTSGNTIYF.

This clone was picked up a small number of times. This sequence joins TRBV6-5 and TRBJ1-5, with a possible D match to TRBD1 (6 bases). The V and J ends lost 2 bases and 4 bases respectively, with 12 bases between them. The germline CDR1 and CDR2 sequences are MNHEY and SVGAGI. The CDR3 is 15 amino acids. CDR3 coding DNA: TGTGCCAGCAGTTACACAAGGGGGGGAAATCAGCCCCAGCATTTT. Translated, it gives CASSYTRGGNQPQHF.

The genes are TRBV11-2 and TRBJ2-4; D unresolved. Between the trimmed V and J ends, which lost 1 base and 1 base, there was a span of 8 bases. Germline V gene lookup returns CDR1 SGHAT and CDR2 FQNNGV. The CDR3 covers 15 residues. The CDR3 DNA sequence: TGTGCCAGCAGCTTAGGAGGTCTCGCCAAAAACATTCAGTACTTC. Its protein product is CASSLGGLAKNIQYF. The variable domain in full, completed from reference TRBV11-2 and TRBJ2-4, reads EAGVAQSPRYKIIEKRQSVAFWCNPISGHATLYWYQQILGQGPKLLIQFQNNGVVDDSQLPKDRFSAERLKGVDSTLKIQPAKLEDSAVYLCASSLGGLAKNIQYFGAGTRLSVL.

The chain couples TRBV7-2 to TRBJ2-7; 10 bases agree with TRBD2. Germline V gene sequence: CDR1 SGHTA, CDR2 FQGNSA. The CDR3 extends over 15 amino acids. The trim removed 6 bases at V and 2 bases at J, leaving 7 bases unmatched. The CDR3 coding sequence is TGTGCCAGCAGTTTCCTAGCGGGAGCGGCCTACGAGCAGTACTTC. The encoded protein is CASSFLAGAAYEQYF.

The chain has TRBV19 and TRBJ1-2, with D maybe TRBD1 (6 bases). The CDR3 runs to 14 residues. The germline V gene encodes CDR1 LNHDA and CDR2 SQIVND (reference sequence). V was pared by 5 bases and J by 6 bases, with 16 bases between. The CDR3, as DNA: TGTGCCAGTAGTCCGCCCGGGGGGCTCGATGGCTACACCTTC. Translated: CASSPPGGLDGYTF. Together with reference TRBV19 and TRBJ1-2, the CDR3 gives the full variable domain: DGGITQSPKYLFRKEGQNVTLSCEQNLNHDAMYWYRQDPGQGLRLIYYSQIVNDFQKGDIAEGYSVSREKKESFPLTVTSAQKNPTAFYLCASSPPGGLDGYTFGSGTRLTVV.

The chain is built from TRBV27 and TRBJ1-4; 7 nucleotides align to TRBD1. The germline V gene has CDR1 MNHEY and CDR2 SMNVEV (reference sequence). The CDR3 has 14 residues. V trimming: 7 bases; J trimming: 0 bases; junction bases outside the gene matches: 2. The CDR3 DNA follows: TGTGCCAGCACCCAGGGGGCAACTAATGAAAAACTGTTTTTT. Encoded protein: CASTQGATNEKLFF.

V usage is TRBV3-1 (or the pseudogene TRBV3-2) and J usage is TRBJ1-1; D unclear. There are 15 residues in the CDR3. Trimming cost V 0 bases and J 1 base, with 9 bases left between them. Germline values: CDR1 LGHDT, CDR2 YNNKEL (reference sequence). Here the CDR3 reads CASSQETGWNTEAFF. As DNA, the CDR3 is TGTGCCAGCAGCCAAGAAACGGGATGGAACACTGAAGCTTTCTTT.

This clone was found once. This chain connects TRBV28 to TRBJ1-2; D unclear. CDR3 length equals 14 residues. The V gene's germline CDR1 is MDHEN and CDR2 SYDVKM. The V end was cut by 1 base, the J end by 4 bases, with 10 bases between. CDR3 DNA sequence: TGTGCCAGCAGTTTATCCGCGGCGCTCTATGGCTACACCTTC. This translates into CASSLSAALYGYTF.

CDR3 sequence reads: CASSPREGSPLHF. The CDR3 region has the DNA TGTGCCAGCAGCCCCAGGGAAGGTTCACCCCTCCACTTT. The V and J genes are TRBV6-5 and TRBJ1-6; possible D gene TRBD1, 5 bases. Looked up from germline, CDR1 is MNHEY and CDR2 is SVGAGI. The CDR3 has 13 residues. Trimming removed 6 bases from V and 9 bases from J, with 12 bases in between.

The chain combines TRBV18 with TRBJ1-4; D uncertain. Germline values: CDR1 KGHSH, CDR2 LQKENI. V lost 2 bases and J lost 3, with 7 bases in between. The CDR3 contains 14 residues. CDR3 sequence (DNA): TGTGCCAGCTCACCAGTTGAGCCTAATGAAAAACTGTTTTTT. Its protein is CASSPVEPNEKLFF.

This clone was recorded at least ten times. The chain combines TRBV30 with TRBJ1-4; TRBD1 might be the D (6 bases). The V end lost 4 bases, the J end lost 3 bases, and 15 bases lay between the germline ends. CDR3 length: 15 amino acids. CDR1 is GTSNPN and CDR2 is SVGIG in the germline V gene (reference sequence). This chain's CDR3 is CAWNGGQNPNEKLFF. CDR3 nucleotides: TGTGCCTGGAACGGCGGACAGAACCCTAATGAAAAACTGTTTTTT.

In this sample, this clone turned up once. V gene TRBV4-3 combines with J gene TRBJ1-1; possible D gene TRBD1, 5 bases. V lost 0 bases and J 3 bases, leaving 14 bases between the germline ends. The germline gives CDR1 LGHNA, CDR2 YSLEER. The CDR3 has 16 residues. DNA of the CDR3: TGCGCCAGCAGCCAAGAGGGCCCAGGGTGGGACACTGAAGCTTTCTTT. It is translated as CASSQEGPGWDTEAFF.

The CDR3 here is CASSSSRGRETQYF. CDR3 sequence (DNA): TGTGCCAGCAGCTCCTCCAGGGGGAGGGAGACCCAGTACTTC. V is TRBV7-9 and J is TRBJ2-5; D possibly corresponds to TRBD1 (7 bases). Germline V lookup: CDR1 SEHNR, CDR2 FQNEAQ (reference sequence). There are 14 residues in the CDR3. V was shortened by 4 bases and J by 5 bases, with 14 bases between the two germline ends.

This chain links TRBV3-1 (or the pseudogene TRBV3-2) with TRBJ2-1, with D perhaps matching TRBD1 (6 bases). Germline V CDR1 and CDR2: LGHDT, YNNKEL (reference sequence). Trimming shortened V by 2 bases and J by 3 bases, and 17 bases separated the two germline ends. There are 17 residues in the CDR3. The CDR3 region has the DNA TGTGCCAGCAGCCAAAGACAGGTTCACGTTCACTACAATGAGCAGTTCTTC. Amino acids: CASSQRQVHVHYNEQFF.

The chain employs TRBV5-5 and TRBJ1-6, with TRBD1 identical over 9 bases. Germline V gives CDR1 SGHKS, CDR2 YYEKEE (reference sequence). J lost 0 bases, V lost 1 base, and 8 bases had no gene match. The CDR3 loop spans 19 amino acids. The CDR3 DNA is TGTGCCAGCAGCTTGCCCGGGACAGGGTTTGGCTCCTATAATTCACCCCTCCACTTT. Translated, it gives CASSLPGTGFGSYNSPLHF.

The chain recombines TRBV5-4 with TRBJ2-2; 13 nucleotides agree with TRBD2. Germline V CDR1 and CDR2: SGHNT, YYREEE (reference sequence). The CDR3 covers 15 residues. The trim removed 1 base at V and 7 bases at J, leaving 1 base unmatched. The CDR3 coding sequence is TGTGCCAGCAGCTTGACTAGCGGGAGGGTCGGGGAGCTGTTTTTT. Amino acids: CASSLTSGRVGELFF.

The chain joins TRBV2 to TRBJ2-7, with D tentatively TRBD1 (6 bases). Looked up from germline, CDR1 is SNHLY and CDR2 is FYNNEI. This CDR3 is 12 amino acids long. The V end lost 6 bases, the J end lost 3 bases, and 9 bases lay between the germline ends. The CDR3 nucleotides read TGTGCCAGCAGGGGGACATTCTACGAGCAGTACTTC. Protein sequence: CASRGTFYEQYF.

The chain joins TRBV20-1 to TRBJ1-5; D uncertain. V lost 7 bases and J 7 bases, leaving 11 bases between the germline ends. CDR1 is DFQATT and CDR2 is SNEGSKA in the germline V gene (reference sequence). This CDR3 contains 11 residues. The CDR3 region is CSVGRGQPQHF. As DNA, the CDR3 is TGCAGTGTTGGCCGAGGCCAGCCCCAGCATTTT.

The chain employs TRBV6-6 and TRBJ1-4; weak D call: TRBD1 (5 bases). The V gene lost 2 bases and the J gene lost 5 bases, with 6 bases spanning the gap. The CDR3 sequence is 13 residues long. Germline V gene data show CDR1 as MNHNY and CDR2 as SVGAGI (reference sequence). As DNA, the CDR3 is TGTGCCAGCAGTTACGACAGAAATGAAAAACTGTTTTTT. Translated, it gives CASSYDRNEKLFF.

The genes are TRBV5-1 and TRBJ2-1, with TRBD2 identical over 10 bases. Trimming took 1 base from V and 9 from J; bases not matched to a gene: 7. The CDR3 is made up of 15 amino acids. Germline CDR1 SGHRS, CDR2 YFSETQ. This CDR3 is CASSLMLAGASEQFF. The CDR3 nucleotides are TGCGCCAGCAGCTTGATGCTAGCGGGAGCTTCTGAGCAGTTCTTC.

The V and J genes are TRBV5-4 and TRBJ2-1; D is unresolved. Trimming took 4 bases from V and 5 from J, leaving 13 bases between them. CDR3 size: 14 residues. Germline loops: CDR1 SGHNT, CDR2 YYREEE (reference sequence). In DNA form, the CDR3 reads TGTGCCAGCAGCATCGAGTCTCGGGACAATGAGCAGTTCTTC. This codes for CASSIESRDNEQFF.

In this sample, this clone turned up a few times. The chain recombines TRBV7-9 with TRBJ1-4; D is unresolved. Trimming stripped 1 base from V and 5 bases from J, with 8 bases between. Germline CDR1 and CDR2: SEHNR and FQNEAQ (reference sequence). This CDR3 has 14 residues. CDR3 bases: TGTGCCAGCAGCTTAGGATCCGGGAATGAAAAACTGTTTTTT. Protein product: CASSLGSGNEKLFF.

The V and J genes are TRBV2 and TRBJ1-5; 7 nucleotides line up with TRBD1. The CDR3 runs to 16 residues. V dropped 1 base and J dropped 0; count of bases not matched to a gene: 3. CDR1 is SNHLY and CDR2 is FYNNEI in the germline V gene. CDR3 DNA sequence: TGTGCCAGCAGTGAAGACGGGACAGTTAGCAATCAGCCCCAGCATTTT. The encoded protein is CASSEDGTVSNQPQHF.

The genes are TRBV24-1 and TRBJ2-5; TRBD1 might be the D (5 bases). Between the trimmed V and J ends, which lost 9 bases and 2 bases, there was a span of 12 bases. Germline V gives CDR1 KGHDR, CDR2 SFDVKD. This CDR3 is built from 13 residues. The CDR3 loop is CATQGRAQETQYF. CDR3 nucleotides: TGTGCCACCCAGGGTAGGGCACAAGAGACCCAGTACTTC.

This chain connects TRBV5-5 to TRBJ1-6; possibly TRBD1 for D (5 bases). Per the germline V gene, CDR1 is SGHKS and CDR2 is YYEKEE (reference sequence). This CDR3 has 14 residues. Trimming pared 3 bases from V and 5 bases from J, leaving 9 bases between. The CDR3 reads CASSSGGDNSPLHF. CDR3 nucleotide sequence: TGTGCCAGCAGCTCCGGGGGGGATAATTCACCCCTCCACTTT.

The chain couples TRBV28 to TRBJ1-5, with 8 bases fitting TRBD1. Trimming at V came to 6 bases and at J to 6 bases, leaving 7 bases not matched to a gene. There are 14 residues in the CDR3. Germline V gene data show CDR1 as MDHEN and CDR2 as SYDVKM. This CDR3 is CASSQTGDGQPQHF. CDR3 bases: TGTGCCAGCAGCCAGACAGGGGACGGTCAGCCCCAGCATTTT.

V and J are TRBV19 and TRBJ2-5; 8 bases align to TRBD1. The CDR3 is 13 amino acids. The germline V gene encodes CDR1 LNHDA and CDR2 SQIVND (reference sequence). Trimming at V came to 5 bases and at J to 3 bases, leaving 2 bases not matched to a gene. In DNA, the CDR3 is TGTGCCAGTAGTCGACAGGGGAAAGAGACCCAGTACTTC. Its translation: CASSRQGKETQYF.

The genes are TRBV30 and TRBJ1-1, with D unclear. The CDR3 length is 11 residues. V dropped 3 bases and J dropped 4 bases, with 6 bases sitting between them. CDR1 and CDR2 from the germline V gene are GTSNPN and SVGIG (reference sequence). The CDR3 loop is CAWRRITEAFF. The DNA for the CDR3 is TGTGCCTGGAGGCGGATCACTGAAGCTTTCTTT.